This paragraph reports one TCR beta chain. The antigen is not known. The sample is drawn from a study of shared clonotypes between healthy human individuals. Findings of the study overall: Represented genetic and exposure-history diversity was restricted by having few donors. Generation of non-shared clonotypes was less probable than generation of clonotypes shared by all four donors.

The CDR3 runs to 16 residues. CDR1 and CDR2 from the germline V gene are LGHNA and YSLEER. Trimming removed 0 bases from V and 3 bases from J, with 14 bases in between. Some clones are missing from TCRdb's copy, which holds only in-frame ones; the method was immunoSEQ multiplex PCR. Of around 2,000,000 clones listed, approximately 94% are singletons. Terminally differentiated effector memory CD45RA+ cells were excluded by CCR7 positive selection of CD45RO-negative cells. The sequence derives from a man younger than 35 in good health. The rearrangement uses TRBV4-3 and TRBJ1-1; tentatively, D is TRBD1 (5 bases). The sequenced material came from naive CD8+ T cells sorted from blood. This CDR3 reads CASSQDVGQGYTEAFF. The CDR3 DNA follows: TGCGCCAGCAGCCAAGATGTAGGGCAGGGCTACACTGAAGCTTTCTTT.